This T cell receptor beta chain was sequenced in a study of response to subunit inactivated influenza vaccine. Broader study findings: There was a suggestion from the authors that each seasonal influenza vaccination recruits few new T cells.

TCRdb re-called the RT-PCR reads with MiXCR, one entry per CDR3 protein. The table lists roughly 700,000 distinct CDR3 sequences, about 14% of them singletons. This clonotype came up a few times. Its antigen is not known. The source of this sequence is a man aged 50 to 59 who received an inactivated influenza vaccine. Specimen: PBMCs from blood, collected 14 days before vaccination.

CDR3 sequence reads: CASSSPGRPFYNEQFF. CDR3 nucleotide sequence: TGTGCCAGCAGTTCTCCAGGGAGGCCTTTCTACAATGAGCAGTTCTTC. The chain combines TRBV6-2 or TRBV6-3 with TRBJ2-1; D might be TRBD2 (6 bases). Looked up from germline, CDR1 is MNHEY and CDR2 is SVGEGT. The CDR3 spans 16 residues. The V gene lost 4 bases and the J gene lost 3 bases, with 16 bases spanning the gap.